A selection of T cell receptor beta chains follows, all from one sample in a study of cytomegalovirus exposure and HLA in healthy donors. Produced via immunoSEQ multiplex PCR; TCRdb's table is partial and in-frame only. The data hold 71,000 or so clones, with 90% to 95% observed a single time. Sample: PBMCs. All receptors come from a man aged 18-30 years in good health and CMV-seropositive. Both conserved end residues are part of each CDR3. D genes are given only for firm matches. A clone size is listed for some rows: how often the clone was seen (once, few, many), or a class if it is expanded.

D: TRBD1
J: TRBJ2-2
size: .
V: TRBV10-3
DNA: TGTGCCATCAGTGGACAGGGGGCTTACACCGGGGAGCTGTTTTTT
CDR3: CAISGQGAYTGELFF

D: .
J: TRBJ2-1
size: .
V: TRBV27
DNA: TGTGCCAGCAGTTCAGGCGGGGGCGGGGAGCAGTTCTTC
CDR3: CASSSGGGGEQFF

D: .
J: TRBJ2-5
size: once
V: TRBV9
DNA: TGTGCCAGCAGCGTAGGGGGGGGCAGGGGACGAGAGACCCAGTACTTC
CDR3: CASSVGGGRGRETQYF

D: .
J: TRBJ1-1
size: .
V: TRBV30
DNA: TGTGCCTCCCTTCCCGAGGAAGGAGCTTTCTTT
CDR3: CASLPEEGAFF

D: .
J: TRBJ2-1
size: .
V: TRBV7-6
DNA: TGTGCCAGCAGCTTAGTCGAGGCATCCATCTTTCCTGAGCAGTTCTTC
CDR3: CASSLVEASIFPEQFF

D: .
J: TRBJ2-7
size: once
V: TRBV29-1
DNA: TGCAGCGTTGTGTCAGTTCTCTCCTACGAGCAGTACTTC
CDR3: CSVVSVLSYEQYF

D: TRBD1
J: TRBJ2-4
size: .
V: TRBV5-1
DNA: TGCGCCAGCAGCCCCGGACAGACAACAGGGGAAAACATTCAGTACTTC
CDR3: CASSPGQTTGENIQYF

D: TRBD1
J: TRBJ2-3
size: .
V: TRBV5-1
DNA: TGCGCCACCGCCCCGGGGACAGGGGTAGATACGCAGTATTTT
CDR3: CATAPGTGVDTQYF

D: .
J: TRBJ2-7
size: .
V: TRBV6-4
DNA: TGTGCCAGCAGTACTGCGCAGTACTTC
CDR3: CASSTAQYF

D: TRBD1
J: TRBJ2-5
size: .
V: TRBV14
DNA: TGTGCCAGCAGCCGAAACAGGGGACGAGAGACCCAGTACTTC
CDR3: CASSRNRGRETQYF

D: TRBD1
J: TRBJ1-2
size: once
V: TRBV16
DNA: TGTGCCAGCAGCCCCGCGCCGTTGACAGGGGTTAACTATGGCTACACCTTC
CDR3: CASSPAPLTGVNYGYTF

D: TRBD2
J: TRBJ2-1
size: .
V: TRBV4-1
DNA: TGCGCCAGCAGCCAAGTCTCAGCGGGGGGGATCTTCAATGAGCAGTTCTTC
CDR3: CASSQVSAGGIFNEQFF

D: TRBD2
J: TRBJ2-1
size: .
V: TRBV7-2
DNA: TGTGCCAGCAGCTGGGGACTAGCGGGGGACCTCTCCTACAATGAGCAGTTCTTC
CDR3: CASSWGLAGDLSYNEQFF

D: TRBD2
J: TRBJ2-3
size: .
V: TRBV7-2
DNA: TGTGCCAGCAGCTTAAGGGCTAGCGGGGGGACAGATACGCAGTATTTT
CDR3: CASSLRASGGTDTQYF

D: TRBD2
J: TRBJ2-7
size: .
V: TRBV25-1
DNA: TGTGCCAGCAGTGAATTAGGGCGGGAGAGCTACGAGCAGTACTTC
CDR3: CASSELGRESYEQYF

D: .
J: TRBJ2-7
size: few
V: TRBV19
DNA: TGTGCCAGTAGTATAGGGTCGAGGTCCTACGAGCAGTACTTC
CDR3: CASSIGSRSYEQYF

D: .
J: TRBJ1-6
size: once
V: TRBV2
DNA: TGTGCCAGCAGTGGAGGCTTTTATAATTCACCCCTCCACTTT
CDR3: CASSGGFYNSPLHF

D: TRBD2
J: TRBJ2-3
size: .
V: TRBV4-1
DNA: TGCGCCAGCAGCCAAGGATCGTTCGGGGGGGGCACAGATACGCAGTATTTT
CDR3: CASSQGSFGGGTDTQYF

D: TRBD1
J: TRBJ2-7
size: .
V: TRBV5-8
DNA: TGTGCCAGCAGTGATACCACGAGACAGGGCAAATACGAGCAGTACTTC
CDR3: CASSDTTRQGKYEQYF

D: .
J: TRBJ2-7
size: .
V: TRBV27
DNA: TGTGCCAGCAGTTTCGGACACCGCTACGAGCAGTACTTC
CDR3: CASSFGHRYEQYF

D: .
J: TRBJ2-5
size: .
V: TRBV5-1
DNA: TGCGCCAGCACCCTGCTCGGGACATCGGAAGAGACCCAGTACTTC
CDR3: CASTLLGTSEETQYF

D: .
J: TRBJ1-2
size: .
V: TRBV7-8
DNA: TGTGCCAGCAGCCTGGGACACCCACGCACGGGAGGCTACACCTTC
CDR3: CASSLGHPRTGGYTF

D: TRBD1
J: TRBJ1-1
size: .
V: TRBV12-5
DNA: TGTGCTAGTGGCTTCCGGGACAGGGGGCCGGCTTTCTTT
CDR3: CASGFRDRGPAFF

D: .
J: TRBJ2-6
size: .
V: TRBV7-3
DNA: TGTGCCAGCAGCTTAGCAGGGAACTCTGGGGCCAACGTCCTGACTTTC
CDR3: CASSLAGNSGANVLTF

D: .
J: TRBJ2-4
size: .
V: TRBV28
DNA: TGTGCCAGCAGTTTCGGGGGACAGCGACAGTATTTGGCCAAAAACATTCAGTACTTC
CDR3: CASSFGGQRQYLAKNIQYF

D: .
J: TRBJ1-1
size: .
V: TRBV5-1
DNA: TGCGCCAGCAGCTTCGACAGCATGAACACTGAAGCTTTCTTT
CDR3: CASSFDSMNTEAFF

D: .
J: TRBJ2-1
size: once
V: TRBV7-8
DNA: TGTGCCAGCAGCATCAGACTGGAGCAGTTCTTC
CDR3: CASSIRLEQFF

D: TRBD2
J: TRBJ2-1
size: .
V: TRBV5-4
DNA: TGTGCCAGCACCGGGACTAGCGGGACCTCCTACAATGAGCAGTTCTTC
CDR3: CASTGTSGTSYNEQFF

D: TRBD2
J: TRBJ2-7
size: .
V: TRBV7-6
DNA: TGTGCCAGCAGCCCTAGCGGGGACGAGCAGTACTTC
CDR3: CASSPSGDEQYF

D: .
J: TRBJ1-1
size: .
V: TRBV6-5
DNA: TGTGCCAGCAGAGGATCACAGGGAACTGAAGCTTTCTTT
CDR3: CASRGSQGTEAFF

D: TRBD2
J: TRBJ2-1
size: .
V: TRBV5-1
DNA: TGCGCCAGCAGCCCCCGACTAGCGGGAGACAATGAGCAGTTCTTC
CDR3: CASSPRLAGDNEQFF

D: TRBD1
J: TRBJ2-3
size: .
V: TRBV9
DNA: TGTGCCAGCAGCCCCCGGACAGGGAGCACAGATACGCAGTATTTT
CDR3: CASSPRTGSTDTQYF

D: .
J: TRBJ2-2
size: .
V: TRBV28
DNA: TGTGCCAGCAGACCACAGGGACCCACCGGGGAGCTGTTTTTT
CDR3: CASRPQGPTGELFF

D: TRBD1
J: TRBJ1-6
size: .
V: TRBV5-4
DNA: TGTGCCAGCAAACCCGGGACAGGGGGTCGGAATTCACCCCTCCACTTT
CDR3: CASKPGTGGRNSPLHF

D: TRBD2
J: TRBJ2-5
size: .
V: TRBV6-1
DNA: TGTGCCAGCAGTGAATCGCGGGGCGGGGGAAAAGAGACCCAGTACTTC
CDR3: CASSESRGGGKETQYF

D: .
J: TRBJ2-7
size: .
V: TRBV6-1
DNA: TGTGCCAGCAGTGTCGTGAGCCCCTACGAGCAGTACTTC
CDR3: CASSVVSPYEQYF

D: TRBD2
J: TRBJ2-7
size: .
V: TRBV5-1
DNA: TGCGCCAGCAGCATAGCAACGGGACTAGCCTACGAGCAGTACTTC
CDR3: CASSIATGLAYEQYF

D: TRBD1
J: TRBJ1-1
size: .
V: TRBV10-2
DNA: TGCGCCAGCAGTGACCCAGGGGGGAACACTGAAGCTTTCTTT
CDR3: CASSDPGGNTEAFF